This TCR beta chain was observed in a study of blood T cell repertoires in COVID-19 (dated by TCRdb to about 2020). Context from the whole study: Collaborator samples came from the United States, Italy and Spain and covered acute and convalescent phases of COVID-19. A freely available public database, intended as a resource for researchers studying the immune response to SARS-CoV-2, is where the repertoires were released. The samples were drawn from the first 160 participants of the ongoing ImmuneRACE study and from under 1,500 subjects provided by 6 global collaborators. Deeply sampled blood TCRbeta repertoires from subjects exposed to, actively infected with, or recovered from COVID-19 were included in the dataset. A de-identified subject ID, COVID-19 status, age in years and sex were almost always included in the sample metadata. The material from the prospective study consisted of cDNA or gDNA derived from T cells, B-cell-depleted T cells, or PBMCs. HLA class I and class II types, where available, came from metadata supplied by the sample provider rather than from assay-based typing. Points the paper makes about the study in general: Clinical and demographic metadata were provided uncurated, with the amount varying by source and participant.

Participants in the prospective study were aged roughly 18 to 89 years, lived in 20 to 30 United States geographic areas, and enrolled through a virtual design. To assign participants to cohorts, the prospective study relied on clinical history that participants themselves reported in a screening survey and a study questionnaire. Recovered participants in ImmuneRACE Cohort 3 were defined as having two consecutive negative NP/OP PCR tests, clearance from a healthcare professional, or resolution of symptoms. Mobile phlebotomists in the prospective study collected whole blood, serum and a nasopharyngeal or oropharyngeal swab from every participant. Over a roughly 2-month period, participants in the prospective study had the option of providing additional blood draws and questionnaires. Before DNA extraction, blood samples from the prospective study were shipped at room temperature or frozen. With regard to this clone: No cognate antigen has been identified for it. The sample holds no much larger clone one base away, and base qualities are not on file.

The immunoSEQ Assay, a bias-controlled multiplex PCR, was used to amplify TCRbeta CDR3 regions from genomic DNA. As for the authors' bioinformatics: The number of nucleated cells in each sample was estimated by amplification of reference gene primers within the assay. To quantify the absolute abundance of each unique TCRbeta CDR3 rearrangement, sequence reads were collapsed and filtered. For each sample, productive Simpson clonality was calculated as the square root of Simpson's diversity index over productive rearrangements. TCRdb stores this immuneACCESS table with in-frame sequences only. Part of the clones is absent; in the studies checked, under half of the shortfall reflects unresolved V genes, and no reason is known for the rest. That table supplies the V and J calls and clone size; D and trimming were determined from the DNA. Present in this sample are some 300,000 clones, 70% to 90% of which were seen just once. The ten most abundant clones make up about 1% of the sample.

The germline V gene specifies KGHSH as CDR1 and LQKENI as CDR2. Relative to germline, V is 0 bases shorter and J is 9 bases shorter, with 8 bases between their ends. The CDR3, from cysteine to phenylalanine, totals 12 residues. The read is trimmed to its CDR3 DNA, 36 bases read in frame from base 1. Sequenced material: PBMCs or T cells enriched from blood (not recorded which). The rearrangement combines TRBV18 with TRBJ1-1, with no reliable assignment of the D segment. This receptor was obtained from a woman younger than 45 who had recovered from COVID-19. Read as DNA, the sequence is TGTGCCAGCTCACCACCAGTGACTAAAGCTTTCTTT. Translated, this is CASSPPVTKAFF.